The T cell receptor (beta chain) under discussion was sequenced for a study of regulatory T cells in long-lasting Graves disease. Trimming shortened V by 6 bases and J by 3 bases, and 11 bases separated the two germline ends. Per the germline V gene, CDR1 is MNHNS and CDR2 is SASEGT. The CDR3 runs to 14 residues. This clonotype was seen a handful of times. Its antigen is not identified. The authors built TCR beta libraries using iRepertoire HTBI primers and Arm-PCR of CDR3 regions. A single record per CDR3 protein comes from TCRdb applying MiXCR to the multiplex PCR reads. In the table there are a few hundred thousand distinct CDR3 sequences, roughly 25% of which are singletons. Study-level findings and limits: Preferential use of TRBV28, TRBJ1-2 and TRBJ2-5 was seen in persistent disease.

The time point was: persistent/refractory GD, antithyroid drugs over 5 years with positive TRAb. Preparation of the TCR library used RNA extracted from PBMCs. The EDTA tubes were filled with about 10 milliliters of drawn peripheral blood. Here the sequenced sample was peripheral blood mononuclear cells (PBMCs), taken when the disease was refractory, from a patient treated with antithyroid drugs. The V gene is TRBV6-1, the J gene TRBJ1-4, with no clear D. The source of this sequence is a woman in her 40s with Graves disease. CDR3 sequence (DNA): TGTGCCAGCAGCACATACTTATCTAATGAAAAACTGTTTTTT. It translates to CASSTYLSNEKLFF.